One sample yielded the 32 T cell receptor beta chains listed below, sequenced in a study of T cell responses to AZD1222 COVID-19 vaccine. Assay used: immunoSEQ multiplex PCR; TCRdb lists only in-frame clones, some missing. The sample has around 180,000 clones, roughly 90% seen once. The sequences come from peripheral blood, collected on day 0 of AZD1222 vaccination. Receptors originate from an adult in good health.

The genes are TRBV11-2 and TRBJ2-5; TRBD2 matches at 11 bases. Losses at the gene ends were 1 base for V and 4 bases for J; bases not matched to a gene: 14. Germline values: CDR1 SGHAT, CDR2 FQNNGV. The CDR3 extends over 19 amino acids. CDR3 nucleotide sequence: TGTGCCAGCAGCTTAGTCATAAGGCTAGCGGGAGGCAGGGGAGAGACCCAGTACTTC. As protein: CASSLVIRLAGGRGETQYF. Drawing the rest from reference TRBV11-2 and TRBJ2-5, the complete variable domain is EAGVAQSPRYKIIEKRQSVAFWCNPISGHATLYWYQQILGQGPKLLIQFQNNGVVDDSQLPKDRFSAERLKGVDSTLKIQPAKLEDSAVYLCASSLVIRLAGGRGETQYFGPGTRLLVL.

CDR3 loop: CASRPGTGRFEQYF. For the CDR3, the DNA is TGCGCCAGCAGGCCCGGGACAGGGCGGTTCGAGCAGTACTTC. This chain connects TRBV5-1 to TRBJ2-7; 9 nucleotides align to TRBD1. This CDR3 region has 14 residues. V lost 5 bases, J lost 6 bases, and 9 bases stayed unmatched. Germline values: CDR1 SGHRS, CDR2 YFSETQ.

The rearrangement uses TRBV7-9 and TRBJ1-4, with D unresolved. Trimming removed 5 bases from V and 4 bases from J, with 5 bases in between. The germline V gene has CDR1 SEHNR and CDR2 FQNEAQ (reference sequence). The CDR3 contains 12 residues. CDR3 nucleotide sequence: TGTGCCAGCAGCCGCGATAATGAAAAACTGTTTTTT. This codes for CASSRDNEKLFF.

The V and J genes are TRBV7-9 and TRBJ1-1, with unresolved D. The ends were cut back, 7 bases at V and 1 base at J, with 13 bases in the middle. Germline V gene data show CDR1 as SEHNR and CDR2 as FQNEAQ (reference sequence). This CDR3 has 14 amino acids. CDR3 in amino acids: CASTLTQTNTEAFF. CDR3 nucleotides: TGTGCCAGCACCCTAACCCAGACGAACACTGAAGCTTTCTTT.

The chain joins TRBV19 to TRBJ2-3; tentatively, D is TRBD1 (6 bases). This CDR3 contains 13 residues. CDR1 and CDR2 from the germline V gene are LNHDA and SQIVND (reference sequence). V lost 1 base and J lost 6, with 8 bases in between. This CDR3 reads CASSIVRGDTQYF. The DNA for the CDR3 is TGTGCCAGTAGTATAGTGAGGGGGGATACGCAGTATTTT.

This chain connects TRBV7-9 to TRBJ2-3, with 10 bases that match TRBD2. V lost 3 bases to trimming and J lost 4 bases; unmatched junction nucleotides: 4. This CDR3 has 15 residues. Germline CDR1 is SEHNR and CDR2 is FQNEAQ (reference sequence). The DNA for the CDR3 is TGTGCCAGCAGCTTCTTAGCGGGAGGAGCAGATACGCAGTATTTT. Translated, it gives CASSFLAGGADTQYF.

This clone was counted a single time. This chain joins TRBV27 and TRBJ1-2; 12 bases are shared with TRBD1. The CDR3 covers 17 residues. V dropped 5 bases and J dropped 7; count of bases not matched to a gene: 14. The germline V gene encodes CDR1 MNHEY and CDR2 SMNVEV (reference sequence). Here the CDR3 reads CASSRTAGTGGALGYTF. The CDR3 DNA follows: TGTGCCAGCAGTCGAACCGCCGGGACAGGGGGCGCGCTTGGCTACACCTTC.

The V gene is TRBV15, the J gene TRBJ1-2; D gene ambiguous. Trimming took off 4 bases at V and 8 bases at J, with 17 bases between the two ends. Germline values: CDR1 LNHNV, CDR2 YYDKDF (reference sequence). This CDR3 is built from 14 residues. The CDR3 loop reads CATSTRTEGAGYTF. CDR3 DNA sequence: TGTGCCACCAGCACCAGGACCGAGGGCGCGGGCTACACCTTC.

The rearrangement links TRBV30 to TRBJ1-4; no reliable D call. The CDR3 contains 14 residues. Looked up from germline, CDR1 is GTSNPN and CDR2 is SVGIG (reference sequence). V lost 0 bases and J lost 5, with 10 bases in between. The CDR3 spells CAWSVEGLNEKLFF. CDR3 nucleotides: TGTGCCTGGAGTGTAGAGGGCCTGAATGAAAAACTGTTTTTT. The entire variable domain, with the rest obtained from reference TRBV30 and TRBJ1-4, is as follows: SQTIHQWPATLVQPVGSPLSLECTVEGTSNPNLYWYRQAAGRGLQLLFYSVGIGQISSEVPQNLSASRPQDRQFILSSKKLLLSDSGFYLCAWSVEGLNEKLFFGSGTQLSVL.

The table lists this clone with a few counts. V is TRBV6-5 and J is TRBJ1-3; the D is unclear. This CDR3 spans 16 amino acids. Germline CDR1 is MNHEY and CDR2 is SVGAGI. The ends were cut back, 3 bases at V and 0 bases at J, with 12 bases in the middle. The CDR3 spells CASSYKGAISGNTIYF. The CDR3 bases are TGTGCCAGCAGTTATAAGGGAGCGATCTCTGGAAACACCATATATTTT.

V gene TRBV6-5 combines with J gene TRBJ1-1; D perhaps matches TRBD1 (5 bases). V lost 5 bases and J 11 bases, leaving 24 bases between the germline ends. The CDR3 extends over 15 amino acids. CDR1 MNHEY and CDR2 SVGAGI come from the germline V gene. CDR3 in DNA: TGTGCCAGCAGTCGGCGGGACCGATTAGACCCCGGTGCTTTCTTT. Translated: CASSRRDRLDPGAFF.

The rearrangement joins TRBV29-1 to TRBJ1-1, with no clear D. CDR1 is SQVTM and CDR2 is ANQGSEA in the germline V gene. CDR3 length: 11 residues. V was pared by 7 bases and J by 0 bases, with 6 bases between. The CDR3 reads CSGRMNTEAFF. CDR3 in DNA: TGCAGCGGTAGGATGAACACTGAAGCTTTCTTT. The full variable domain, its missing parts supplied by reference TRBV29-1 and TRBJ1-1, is SAVISQKPSRDICQRGTSLTIQCQVDSQVTMMFWYRQQPGQSLTLIATANQGSEATYESGFVIDKFPISRPNLTFSTLTVSNMSPEDSSIYLCSGRMNTEAFFGQGTRLTVV.

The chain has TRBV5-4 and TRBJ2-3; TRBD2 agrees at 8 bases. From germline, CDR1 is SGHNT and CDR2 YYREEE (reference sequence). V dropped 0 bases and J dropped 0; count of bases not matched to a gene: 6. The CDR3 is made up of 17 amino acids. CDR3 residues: CASSLGALAGSTDTQYF. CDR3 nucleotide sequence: TGTGCCAGCAGCTTGGGCGCCCTAGCGGGCAGCACAGATACGCAGTATTTT.

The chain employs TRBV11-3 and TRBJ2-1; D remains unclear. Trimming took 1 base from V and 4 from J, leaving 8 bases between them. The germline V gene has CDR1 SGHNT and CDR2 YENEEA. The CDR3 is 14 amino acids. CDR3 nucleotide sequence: TGTGCCAGCAGCTTAGGTGCTATATACAATGAGCAGTTCTTC. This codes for CASSLGAIYNEQFF. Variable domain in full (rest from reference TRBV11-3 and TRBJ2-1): EAGVVQSPRYKIIEKKQPVAFWCNPISGHNTLYWYLQNLGQGPELLIRYENEEAVDDSQLPKDRFSAERLKGVDSTLKIQPAELGDSAVYLCASSLGAIYNEQFFGPGTRLTVL.

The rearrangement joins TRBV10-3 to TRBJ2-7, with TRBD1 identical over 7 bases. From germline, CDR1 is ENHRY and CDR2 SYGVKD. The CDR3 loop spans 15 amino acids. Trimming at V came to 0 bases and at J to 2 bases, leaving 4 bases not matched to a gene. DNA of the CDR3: TGTGCCATCAGTGAGTCTATGACAGGGACCTACGAGCAGTACTTC. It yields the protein CAISESMTGTYEQYF.

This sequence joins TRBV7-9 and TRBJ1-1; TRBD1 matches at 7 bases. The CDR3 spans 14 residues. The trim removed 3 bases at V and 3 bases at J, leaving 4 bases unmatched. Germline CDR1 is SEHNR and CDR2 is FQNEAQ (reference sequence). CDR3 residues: CASSFETGYTEAFF. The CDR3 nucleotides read TGTGCCAGCAGCTTCGAGACAGGGTACACTGAAGCTTTCTTT.

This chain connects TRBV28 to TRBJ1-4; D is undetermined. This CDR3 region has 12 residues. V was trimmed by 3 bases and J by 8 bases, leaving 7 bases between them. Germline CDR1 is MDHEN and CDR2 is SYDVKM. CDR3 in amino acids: CASSFNGEKLFF. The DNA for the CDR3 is TGTGCCAGCAGTTTCAATGGCGAAAAACTGTTTTTT.

The CDR3, as DNA: TGTGCCAGCAGCTCCTACGAATCCTCCTACAATGAGCAGTTCTTC. Translation gives CASSSYESSYNEQFF. The V call is TRBV6-5, the J call TRBJ2-1; D is unclear. The CDR3 length is 15 residues. The germline CDR1 and CDR2 sequences are MNHEY and SVGAGI. V lost 6 bases and J 0 bases, leaving 12 bases between the germline ends.

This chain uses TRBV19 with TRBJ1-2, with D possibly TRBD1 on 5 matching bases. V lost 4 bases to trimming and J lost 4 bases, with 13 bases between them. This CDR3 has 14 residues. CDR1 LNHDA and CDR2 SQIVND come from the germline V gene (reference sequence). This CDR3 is CASSRDRSAYGYTF. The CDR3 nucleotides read TGTGCCAGTAGTAGGGACCGTTCGGCCTATGGCTACACCTTC. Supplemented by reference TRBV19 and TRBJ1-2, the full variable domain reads DGGITQSPKYLFRKEGQNVTLSCEQNLNHDAMYWYRQDPGQGLRLIYYSQIVNDFQKGDIAEGYSVSREKKESFPLTVTSAQKNPTAFYLCASSRDRSAYGYTFGSGTRLTVV.

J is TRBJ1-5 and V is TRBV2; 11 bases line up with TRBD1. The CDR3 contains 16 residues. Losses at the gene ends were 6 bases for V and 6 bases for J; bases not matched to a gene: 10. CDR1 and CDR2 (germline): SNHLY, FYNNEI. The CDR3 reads CASSQTGTGGRQPQHF. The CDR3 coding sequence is TGTGCCAGCAGCCAAACCGGGACAGGGGGTCGTCAGCCCCAGCATTTT. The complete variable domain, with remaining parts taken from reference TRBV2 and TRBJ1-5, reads EPEVTQTPSHQVTQMGQEVILRCVPISNHLYFYWYRQILGQKVEFLVSFYNNEISEKSEIFDDQFSVERPDGSNFTLKIRSTKLEDSAMYFCASSQTGTGGRQPQHFGDGTRLSIL.

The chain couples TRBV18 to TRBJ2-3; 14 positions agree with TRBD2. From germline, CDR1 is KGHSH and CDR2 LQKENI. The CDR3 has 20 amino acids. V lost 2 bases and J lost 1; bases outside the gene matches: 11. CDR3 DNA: TGTGCCAGCTCACCAGTCTCAAAGCCGGGACTAGCGGGAGGCACAGATACGCAGTATTTT. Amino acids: CASSPVSKPGLAGGTDTQYF.

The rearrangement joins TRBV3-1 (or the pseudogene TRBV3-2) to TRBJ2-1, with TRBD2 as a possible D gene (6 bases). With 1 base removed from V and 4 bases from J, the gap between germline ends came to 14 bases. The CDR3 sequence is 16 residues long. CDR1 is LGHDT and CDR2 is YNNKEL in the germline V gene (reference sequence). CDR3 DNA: TGTGCCAGCAGCCAAGGGGGGGTGACGGCATACAATGAGCAGTTCTTC. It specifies CASSQGGVTAYNEQFF.

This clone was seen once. The CDR3 loop is CASSIRLAGDYEQYF. The CDR3 DNA sequence: TGTGCCAGTAGTATCCGCCTAGCGGGAGATTACGAGCAGTACTTC. The rearrangement links TRBV19 to TRBJ2-7; 10 bases line up with TRBD2. Trimming removed 3 bases from V and 4 bases from J; junction bases left unmatched: 6. Germline lookup yields CDR1 LNHDA and CDR2 SQIVND (reference sequence). This CDR3 is 15 amino acids long.

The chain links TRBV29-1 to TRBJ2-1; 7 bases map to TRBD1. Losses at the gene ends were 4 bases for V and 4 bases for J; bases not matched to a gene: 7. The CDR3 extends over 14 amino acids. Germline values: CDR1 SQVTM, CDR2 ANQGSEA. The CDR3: CSVGAQGPYNEQFF. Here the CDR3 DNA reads TGCAGCGTTGGAGCACAGGGGCCTTACAATGAGCAGTTCTTC.

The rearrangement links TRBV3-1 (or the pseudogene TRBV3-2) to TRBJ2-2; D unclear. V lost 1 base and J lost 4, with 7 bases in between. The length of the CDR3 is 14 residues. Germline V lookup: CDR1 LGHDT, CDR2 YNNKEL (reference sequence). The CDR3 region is CASSQVRSTGELFF. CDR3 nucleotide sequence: TGTGCCAGCAGCCAAGTGAGGAGCACCGGGGAGCTGTTTTTT.

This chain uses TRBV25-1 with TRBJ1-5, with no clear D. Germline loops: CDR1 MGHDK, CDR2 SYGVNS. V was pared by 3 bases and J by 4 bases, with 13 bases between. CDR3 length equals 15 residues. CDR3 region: CASSEAERDNQPQHF. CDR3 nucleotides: TGTGCCAGCAGTGAGGCAGAGAGAGATAATCAGCCCCAGCATTTT.

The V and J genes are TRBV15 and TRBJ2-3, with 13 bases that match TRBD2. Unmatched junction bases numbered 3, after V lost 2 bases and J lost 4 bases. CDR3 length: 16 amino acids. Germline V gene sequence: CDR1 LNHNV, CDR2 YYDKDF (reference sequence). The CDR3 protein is CATSRSLAGGPDTQYF. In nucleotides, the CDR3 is TGTGCCACCAGCAGATCACTAGCGGGAGGGCCAGATACGCAGTATTTT. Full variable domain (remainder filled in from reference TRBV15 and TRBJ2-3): DAMVIQNPRYQVTQFGKPVTLSCSQTLNHNVMYWYQQKSSQAPKLLFHYYDKDFNNEADTPDNFQSRRPNTSFCFLDIRSPGLGDTAMYLCATSRSLAGGPDTQYFGPGTRLTVL.

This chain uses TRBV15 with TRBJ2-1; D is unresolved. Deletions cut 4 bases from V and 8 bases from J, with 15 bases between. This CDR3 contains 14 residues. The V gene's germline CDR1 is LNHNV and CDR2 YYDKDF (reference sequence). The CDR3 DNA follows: TGTGCCACCAGCAACCGACGACCTTACCATGAGCAGTTCTTC. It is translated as CATSNRRPYHEQFF. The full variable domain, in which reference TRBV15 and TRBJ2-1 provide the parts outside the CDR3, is DAMVIQNPRYQVTQFGKPVTLSCSQTLNHNVMYWYQQKSSQAPKLLFHYYDKDFNNEADTPDNFQSRRPNTSFCFLDIRSPGLGDTAMYLCATSNRRPYHEQFFGPGTRLTVL.

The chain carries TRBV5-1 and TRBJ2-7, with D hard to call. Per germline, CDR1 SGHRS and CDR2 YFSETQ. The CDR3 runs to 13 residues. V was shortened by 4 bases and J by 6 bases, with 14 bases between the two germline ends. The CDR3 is CASSSDPTGEQYF. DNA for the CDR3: TGCGCCAGCAGCAGCGACCCAACGGGCGAGCAGTACTTC.

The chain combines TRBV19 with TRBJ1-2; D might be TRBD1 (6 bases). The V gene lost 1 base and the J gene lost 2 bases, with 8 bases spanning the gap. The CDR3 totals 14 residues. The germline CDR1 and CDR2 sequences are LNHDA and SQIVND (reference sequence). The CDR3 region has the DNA TGTGCCAGTAGTATAGCAGGGGTGAACTATGGCTACACCTTC. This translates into CASSIAGVNYGYTF.

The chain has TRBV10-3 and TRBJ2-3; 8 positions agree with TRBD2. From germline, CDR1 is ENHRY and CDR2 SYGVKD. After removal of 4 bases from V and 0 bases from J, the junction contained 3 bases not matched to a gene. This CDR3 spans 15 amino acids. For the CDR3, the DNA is TGTGCCATCAGTGGTGCTAGCGGGAGCACAGATACGCAGTATTTT. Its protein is CAISGASGSTDTQYF.

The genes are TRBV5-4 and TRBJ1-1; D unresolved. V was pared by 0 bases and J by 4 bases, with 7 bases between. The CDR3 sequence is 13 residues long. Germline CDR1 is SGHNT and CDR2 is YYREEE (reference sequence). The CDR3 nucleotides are TGTGCCAGCAGCTTGGGGGGAGGCACTGAAGCTTTCTTT. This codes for CASSLGGGTEAFF.